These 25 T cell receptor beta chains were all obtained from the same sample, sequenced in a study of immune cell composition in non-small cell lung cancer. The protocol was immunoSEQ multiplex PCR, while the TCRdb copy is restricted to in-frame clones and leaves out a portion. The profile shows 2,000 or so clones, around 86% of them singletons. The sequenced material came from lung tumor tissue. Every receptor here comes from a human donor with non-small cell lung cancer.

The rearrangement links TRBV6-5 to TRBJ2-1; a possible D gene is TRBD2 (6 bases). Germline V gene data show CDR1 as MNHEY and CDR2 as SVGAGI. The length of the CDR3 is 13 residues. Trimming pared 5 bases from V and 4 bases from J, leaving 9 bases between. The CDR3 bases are TGTGCCAGCAGTAGGACTACATACAATGAGCAGTTCTTC. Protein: CASSRTTYNEQFF.

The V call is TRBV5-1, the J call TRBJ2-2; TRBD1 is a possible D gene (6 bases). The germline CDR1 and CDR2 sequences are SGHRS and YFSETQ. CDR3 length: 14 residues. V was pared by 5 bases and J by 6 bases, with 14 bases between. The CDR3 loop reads CASSRDTSSGELFF. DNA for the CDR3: TGCGCCAGCAGTCGGGACACTTCTTCCGGGGAGCTGTTTTTT.

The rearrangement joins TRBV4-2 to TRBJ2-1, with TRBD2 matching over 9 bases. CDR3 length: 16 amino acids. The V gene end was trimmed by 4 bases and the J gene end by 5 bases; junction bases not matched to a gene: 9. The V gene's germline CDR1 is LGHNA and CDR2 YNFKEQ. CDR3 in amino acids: CASSPRASGTDNEQFF. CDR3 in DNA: TGTGCCAGCAGCCCCAGGGCTAGCGGGACCGACAATGAGCAGTTCTTC.

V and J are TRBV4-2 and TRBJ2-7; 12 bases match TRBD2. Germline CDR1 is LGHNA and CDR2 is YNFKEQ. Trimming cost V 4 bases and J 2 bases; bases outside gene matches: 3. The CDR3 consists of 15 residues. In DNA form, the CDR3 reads TGTGCCAGCAGCCCCCGACTAGCGGGAGCCTACGAGCAGTACTTC. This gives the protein CASSPRLAGAYEQYF.

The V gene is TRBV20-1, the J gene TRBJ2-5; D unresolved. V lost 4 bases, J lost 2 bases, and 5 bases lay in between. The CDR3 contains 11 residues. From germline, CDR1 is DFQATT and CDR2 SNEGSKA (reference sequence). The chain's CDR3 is CSAIPQETQYF. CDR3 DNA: TGCAGTGCTATCCCACAAGAGACCCAGTACTTC.

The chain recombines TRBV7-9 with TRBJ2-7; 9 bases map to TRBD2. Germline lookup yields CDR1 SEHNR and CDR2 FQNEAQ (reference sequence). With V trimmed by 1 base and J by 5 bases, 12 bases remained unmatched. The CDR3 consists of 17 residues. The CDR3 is CASSLGSLSGSQNEQYF. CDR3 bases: TGTGCCAGCAGCTTAGGGTCCCTTAGCGGGAGTCAAAACGAGCAGTACTTC.

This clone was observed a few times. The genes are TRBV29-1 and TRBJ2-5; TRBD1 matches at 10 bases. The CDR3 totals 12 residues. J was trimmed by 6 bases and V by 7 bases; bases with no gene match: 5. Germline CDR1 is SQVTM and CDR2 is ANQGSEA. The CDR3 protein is CSASGQGKTQYF. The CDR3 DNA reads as TGCAGCGCCTCGGGACAGGGGAAGACCCAGTACTTC. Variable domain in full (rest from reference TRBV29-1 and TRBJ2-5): SAVISQKPSRDICQRGTSLTIQCQVDSQVTMMFWYRQQPGQSLTLIATANQGSEATYESGFVIDKFPISRPNLTFSTLTVSNMSPEDSSIYLCSASGQGKTQYFGPGTRLLVL.

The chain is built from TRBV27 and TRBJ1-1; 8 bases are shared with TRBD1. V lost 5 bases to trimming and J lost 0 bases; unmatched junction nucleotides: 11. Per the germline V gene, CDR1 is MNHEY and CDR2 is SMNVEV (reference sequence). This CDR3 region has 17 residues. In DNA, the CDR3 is TGTGCCAGCAGTCCCCTGGACAGGGCTTATATGAACACTGAAGCTTTCTTT. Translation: CASSPLDRAYMNTEAFF.

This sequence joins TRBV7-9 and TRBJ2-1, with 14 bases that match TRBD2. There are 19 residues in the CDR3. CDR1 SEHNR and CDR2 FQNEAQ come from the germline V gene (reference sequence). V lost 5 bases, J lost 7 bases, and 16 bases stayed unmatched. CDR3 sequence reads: CASSPRGGLAGVSSNEQFF. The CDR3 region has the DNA TGTGCCAGCAGCCCGAGAGGGGGACTAGCGGGAGTATCGAGTAATGAGCAGTTCTTC.

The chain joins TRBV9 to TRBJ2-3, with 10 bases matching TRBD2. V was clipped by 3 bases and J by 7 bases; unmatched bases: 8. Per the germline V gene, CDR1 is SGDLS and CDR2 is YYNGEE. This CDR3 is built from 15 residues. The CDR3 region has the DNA TGTGCCAGCAGCGGAACTAGCGGGATAGGTAATACGCAGTATTTT. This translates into CASSGTSGIGNTQYF. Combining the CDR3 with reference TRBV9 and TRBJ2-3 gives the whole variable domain DSGVTQTPKHLITATGQRVTLRCSPRSGDLSVYWYQQSLDQGLQFLIQYYNGEERAKGNILERFSAQQFPDLHSELNLSSLELGDSALYFCASSGTSGIGNTQYFGPGTRLTVL.

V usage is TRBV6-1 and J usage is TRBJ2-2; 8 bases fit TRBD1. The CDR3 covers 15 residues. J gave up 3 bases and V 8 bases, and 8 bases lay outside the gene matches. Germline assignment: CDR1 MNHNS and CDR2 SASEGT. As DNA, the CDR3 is TGTGCCAGCCCCGGACAGGGCGGTGACACCGGGGAGCTGTTTTTT. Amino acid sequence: CASPGQGGDTGELFF.

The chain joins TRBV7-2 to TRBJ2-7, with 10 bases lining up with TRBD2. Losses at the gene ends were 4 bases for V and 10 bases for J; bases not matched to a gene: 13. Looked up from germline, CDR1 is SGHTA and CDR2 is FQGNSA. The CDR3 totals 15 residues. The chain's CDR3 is CASSSSSLAGGLQYF. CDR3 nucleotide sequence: TGTGCCAGCAGCTCCTCCTCCTTAGCGGGAGGACTTCAGTACTTC. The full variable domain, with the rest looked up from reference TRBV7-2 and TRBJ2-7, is GAGVSQSPSNKVTEKGKDVELRCDPISGHTALYWYRQSLGQGLEFLIYFQGNSAPDKSGLPSDRFSAERTGGSVSTLTIQRTQQEDSAVYLCASSSSSLAGGLQYFGPGTRLTVT.

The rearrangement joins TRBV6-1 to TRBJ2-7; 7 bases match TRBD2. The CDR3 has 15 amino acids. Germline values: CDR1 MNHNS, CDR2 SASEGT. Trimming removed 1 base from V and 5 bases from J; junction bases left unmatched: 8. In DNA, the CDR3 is TGTGCCAGCAGTGAAGGCGCTAGCGGCAAGGACGAGCAGTACTTC. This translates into CASSEGASGKDEQYF.

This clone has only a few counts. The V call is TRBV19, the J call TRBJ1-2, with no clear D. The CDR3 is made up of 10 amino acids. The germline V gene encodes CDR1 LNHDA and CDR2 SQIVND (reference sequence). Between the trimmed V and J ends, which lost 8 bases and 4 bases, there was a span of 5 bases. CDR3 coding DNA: TGTGCCAGTGAGGGCTATGGCTACACCTTC. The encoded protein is CASEGYGYTF.

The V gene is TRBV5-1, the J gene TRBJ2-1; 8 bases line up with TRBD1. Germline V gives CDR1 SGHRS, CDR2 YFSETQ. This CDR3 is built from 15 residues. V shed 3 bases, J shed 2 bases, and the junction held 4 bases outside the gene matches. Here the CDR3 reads CASSSTGGTYNEQFF. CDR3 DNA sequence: TGCGCCAGCAGCTCCACAGGGGGGACCTACAATGAGCAGTTCTTC.

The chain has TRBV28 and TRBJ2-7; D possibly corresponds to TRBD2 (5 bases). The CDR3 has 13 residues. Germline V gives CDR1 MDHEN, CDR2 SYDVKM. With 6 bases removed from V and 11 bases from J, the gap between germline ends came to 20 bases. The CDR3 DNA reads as TGTGCCAGCAGCTATCGAGGGTCTACGAGGGAGTACTTC. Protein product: CASSYRGSTREYF.

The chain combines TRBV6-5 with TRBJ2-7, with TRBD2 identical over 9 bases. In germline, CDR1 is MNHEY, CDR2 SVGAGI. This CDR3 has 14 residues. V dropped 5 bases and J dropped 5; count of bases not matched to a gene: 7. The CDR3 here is CASSLSGSAHEQYF. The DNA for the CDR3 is TGTGCCAGCAGTCTTAGCGGGAGCGCACACGAGCAGTACTTC.

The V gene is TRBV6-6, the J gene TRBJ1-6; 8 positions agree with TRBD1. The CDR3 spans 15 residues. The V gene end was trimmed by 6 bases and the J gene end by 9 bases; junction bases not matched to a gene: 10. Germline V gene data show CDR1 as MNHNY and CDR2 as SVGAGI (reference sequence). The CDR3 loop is CASSPPGQVASPLHF. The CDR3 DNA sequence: TGTGCCAGCAGCCCCCCGGGACAGGTTGCTTCACCCCTCCACTTT.

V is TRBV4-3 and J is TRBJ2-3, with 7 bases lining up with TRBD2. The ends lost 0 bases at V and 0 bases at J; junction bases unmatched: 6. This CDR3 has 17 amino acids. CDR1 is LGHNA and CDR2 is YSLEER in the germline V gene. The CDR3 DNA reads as TGCGCCAGCAGCCAAGATTCAGCGGGGTCTAGCACAGATACGCAGTATTTT. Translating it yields CASSQDSAGSSTDTQYF.

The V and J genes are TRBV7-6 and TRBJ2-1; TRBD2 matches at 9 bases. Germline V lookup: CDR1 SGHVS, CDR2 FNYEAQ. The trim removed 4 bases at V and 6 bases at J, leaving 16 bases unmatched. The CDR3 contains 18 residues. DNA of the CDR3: TGTGCCAGCAGCTCGACTTCCGGGCAAGCGGGAGGACCCAATGAGCAGTTCTTC. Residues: CASSSTSGQAGGPNEQFF.

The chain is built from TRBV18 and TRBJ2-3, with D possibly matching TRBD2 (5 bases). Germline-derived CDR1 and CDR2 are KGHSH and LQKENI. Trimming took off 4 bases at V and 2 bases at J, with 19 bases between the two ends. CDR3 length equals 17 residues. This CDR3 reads CASSLSLPGSLTDTQYF. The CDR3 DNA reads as TGTGCCAGCTCACTCTCCCTTCCGGGAAGCCTCACAGATACGCAGTATTTT.

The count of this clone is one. The CDR3, as DNA: TGCGCCAGCAGTGGAGCTAAGTTGAACACTGAAGCTTTCTTT. As protein: CASSGAKLNTEAFF. The V and J genes are TRBV10-2 and TRBJ1-1; no definite D call. Germline V gives CDR1 WSHSY, CDR2 SAAADI. The V end was cut by 4 bases, the J end by 0 bases, with 9 bases between. The CDR3 consists of 14 residues.

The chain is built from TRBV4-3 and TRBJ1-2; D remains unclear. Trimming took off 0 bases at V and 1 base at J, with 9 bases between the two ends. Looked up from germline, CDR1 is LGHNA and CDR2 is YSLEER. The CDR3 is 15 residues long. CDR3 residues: CASSQDLDFNYGYTF. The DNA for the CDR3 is TGCGCCAGCAGCCAAGATCTGGACTTTAACTATGGCTACACCTTC.

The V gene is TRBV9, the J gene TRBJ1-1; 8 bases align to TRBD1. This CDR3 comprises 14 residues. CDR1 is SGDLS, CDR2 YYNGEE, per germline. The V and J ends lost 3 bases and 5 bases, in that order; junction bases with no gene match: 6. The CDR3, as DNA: TGTGCCAGCAGCGAAGGACAGGGTGGGACTGAAGCTTTCTTT. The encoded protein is CASSEGQGGTEAFF. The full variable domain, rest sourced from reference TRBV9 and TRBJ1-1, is DSGVTQTPKHLITATGQRVTLRCSPRSGDLSVYWYQQSLDQGLQFLIQYYNGEERAKGNILERFSAQQFPDLHSELNLSSLELGDSALYFCASSEGQGGTEAFFGQGTRLTVV.

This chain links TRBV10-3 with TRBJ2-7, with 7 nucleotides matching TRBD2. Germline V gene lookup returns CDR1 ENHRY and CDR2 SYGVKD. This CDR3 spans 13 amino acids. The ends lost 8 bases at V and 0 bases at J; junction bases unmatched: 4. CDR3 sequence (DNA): TGTGCCATCGGGGGGGACCTCTCCTACGAGCAGTACTTC. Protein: CAIGGDLSYEQYF.